Shown below are 22 T cell receptor beta chains from a single sample sequenced in a study of blood T cells in healthy people across ages. Together with a sample-barcoded 5' primer, a J-beta primer mix was included in a second PCR lasting about 7 to 11 cycles. TCRdb recomputed calls from the 5' RACE reads with MiXCR, one row per CDR3 protein. The sample has about 1.1 million distinct CDR3 sequences; around two fifths are singletons. The specimen sequenced was blood. These receptors were taken from a man in his late teens or twenties in good health.

Comments on this clonotype: Germline and junction disagree at one end, which may indicate a read error. The genes are TRBV6-5 and TRBJ1-2, with D possibly being TRBD1 (5 bases). CDR3 size: 13 residues. CDR1 MNHEY and CDR2 SVGAGI come from the germline V gene. CDR3 sequence: CTSSPRQRGGYTF. The DNA for the CDR3 is TGTACCAGCAGTCCTAGACAGCGCGGGGGCTACACCTTC.

This clonotype was found a few times. J is TRBJ2-1 and V is TRBV6-5; 8 bases are a match to TRBD1. V was pared by 7 bases and J by 9 bases, with 2 bases of the junction left unmatched. The germline gives CDR1 MNHEY, CDR2 SVGAGI. This CDR3 has 11 amino acids. CDR3 sequence reads: CASTQGAEQFF. As DNA, the CDR3 is TGTGCCAGCACTCAGGGGGCTGAGCAGTTCTTC.

The V and J genes are TRBV15 and TRBJ1-1, with D possibly TRBD1 on 6 matching bases. The CDR3 extends over 16 amino acids. The V gene's germline CDR1 is LNHNV and CDR2 YYDKDF (reference sequence). V was clipped by 0 bases and J by 3 bases, with 14 bases between them. The CDR3 DNA follows: TGTGCCACCAGCAGAGATAAGCCCGGACAGTACACTGAAGCTTTCTTT. Translation gives CATSRDKPGQYTEAFF.

The chain carries TRBV20-1 and TRBJ1-1; D remains ambiguous. Germline values: CDR1 DFQATT, CDR2 SNEGSKA (reference sequence). Trimming left V 1 base short and J 4 bases short, with 13 bases between. CDR3 length equals 14 residues. DNA of the CDR3: TGCAGTGCTAGAGTCGGCGGGCCAGTCACTGAAGCTTTCTTT. Amino acids: CSARVGGPVTEAFF.

Concerning this clonotype itself: One base away lies a much larger clone, so this may be a sequencing read error. The CDR3 sequence is CASSFRQGELVF. For the CDR3, the DNA is TGTGCCAGCAGTTTCCGACAGGGTGAACTGGTTTTT. V gene TRBV6-6 combines with J gene TRBJ1-4, with 7 bases that match TRBD1. The CDR3 is 12 amino acids. CDR1 is MNHNY, CDR2 SVGAGI, per germline (reference sequence).

V is TRBV20-1 and J is TRBJ1-1; D not certain. The CDR3 contains 13 residues. V lost 3 bases, J lost 5 bases, and 13 bases lay in between. Germline-derived CDR1 and CDR2 are DFQATT and SNEGSKA (reference sequence). This CDR3 is CSASPTRLTEAFF. DNA of the CDR3: TGCAGTGCTAGCCCGACCAGATTGACTGAAGCTTTCTTT.

The J gene is TRBJ2-2, the V gene TRBV5-1; tentatively, D is TRBD1 or TRBD2 (5 bases each). V was clipped by 1 base and J by 5 bases, with 12 bases between them. The CDR3 spans 15 residues. Germline CDR1 SGHRS, CDR2 YFSETQ. The CDR3 sequence is CASSLWGIETGELFF. Here the CDR3 DNA reads TGCGCCAGCAGCTTGTGGGGGATTGAGACCGGGGAGCTGTTTTTT.

This chain links TRBV6-1 with TRBJ1-4, with TRBD1 identical over 12 bases. CDR1 is MNHNS and CDR2 is SASEGT in the germline V gene. CDR3 length equals 17 residues. The ends lost 6 bases at V and 7 bases at J; junction bases unmatched: 12. This chain's CDR3 is CASRHGTGGALGEKLFF. The DNA of the CDR3 is TGTGCCAGCAGACACGGGACAGGGGGCGCGTTAGGTGAAAAACTGTTTTTT.

This clonotype was found a few times. The rearrangement uses TRBV29-1 and TRBJ2-7; maybe TRBD1 (6 bases). Germline CDR1 and CDR2: SQVTM and ANQGSEA. The V and J ends lost 5 bases and 3 bases respectively, with 11 bases between them. The CDR3 consists of 12 residues. CDR3 amino acids: CSVRQDLYEQYF. The CDR3 DNA reads TGCAGCGTTAGACAGGACCTCTACGAGCAGTACTTC.

This chain uses TRBV5-1 with TRBJ2-1; TRBD1 agrees at 9 bases. Per the germline V gene, CDR1 is SGHRS and CDR2 is YFSETQ. This CDR3 is built from 17 residues. The V and J ends lost 4 bases and 9 bases, in that order; junction bases with no gene match: 17. CDR3 region: CASSPGFRDRAVIEQFF. CDR3 coding DNA: TGCGCCAGCAGCCCGGGGTTCAGGGACAGGGCAGTTATTGAGCAGTTCTTC. The full variable domain, rest sourced from reference TRBV5-1 and TRBJ2-1, is KAGVTQTPRYLIKTRGQQVTLSCSPISGHRSVSWYQQTPGQGLQFLFEYFSETQRNKGNFPGRFSGRQFSNSRSEMNVSTLELGDSALYLCASSPGFRDRAVIEQFFGPGTRLTVL.

In this sample, this clonotype turned up a few times. The chain is built from TRBV7-3 and TRBJ1-6; possible D gene TRBD1, 6 bases. Trimming left V 3 bases short and J 5 bases short, with 11 bases between. This CDR3 is 15 amino acids long. Per germline, CDR1 SGHTA and CDR2 FQGTGA. The chain's CDR3 is CASSLGGLNNSPLHF. CDR3 coding DNA: TGTGCCAGCAGCTTGGGGGGCCTCAATAATTCACCCCTCCACTTT.

The rearrangement links TRBV6-2 or TRBV6-3 to TRBJ1-1, with a weak D call TRBD1 (5 bases). Deletions cut 0 bases from V and 4 bases from J, with 9 bases between. CDR3 size: 14 residues. Looked up from germline, CDR1 is MNHEY and CDR2 is SVGEGT. CDR3 region: CASSYSFRATEAFF. CDR3 nucleotide sequence: TGTGCCAGCAGTTACTCGTTCAGGGCCACTGAAGCTTTCTTT.

The chain uses TRBV7-9 and TRBJ1-1; D possibly corresponds to TRBD1 (5 bases). V was cut by 5 bases and J by 1 base, with 17 bases left in between. This CDR3 region has 16 residues. The germline V gene has CDR1 SEHNR and CDR2 FQNEAQ (reference sequence). The CDR3 region is CASSHVVGLQNTEAFF. The DNA of the CDR3 is TGTGCCAGCAGCCACGTGGTGGGACTCCAGAACACTGAAGCTTTCTTT.

This clonotype was seen a few times. V is TRBV5-1 and J is TRBJ2-1; D is possibly TRBD1 or TRBD2 (5 bases each). The CDR3 totals 15 residues. CDR1 and CDR2 (germline): SGHRS, YFSETQ. Trimming removed 1 base at V and 7 bases at J, with 15 bases between. The CDR3 loop is CASSLNGARGNEQFF. The CDR3 coding sequence is TGCGCCAGCAGCTTGAATGGGGCCCGAGGGAATGAGCAGTTCTTC.

This chain connects TRBV9 to TRBJ2-3, with TRBD2 matching 10 bases. The junction had 5 bases not matched to a gene; V was cut back by 0 bases and J by 4 bases. The CDR3 extends over 16 amino acids. In germline, CDR1 is SGDLS, CDR2 YYNGEE. The CDR3 DNA follows: TGTGCCAGCAGCGTAGGGGCTAGCGGGGGCGCAGATACGCAGTATTTT. Translation gives CASSVGASGGADTQYF.

In this sample, this clonotype turned up a few times. This rearrangement joins TRBV30 to TRBJ2-1; possible D gene TRBD1, 5 bases. This CDR3 contains 15 residues. The germline CDR1 and CDR2 sequences are GTSNPN and SVGIG (reference sequence). Trimming stripped 0 bases from V and 4 bases from J, with 13 bases between. The CDR3 spells CAWSVEQAKYNEQFF. DNA of the CDR3: TGTGCCTGGAGTGTAGAACAGGCCAAATACAATGAGCAGTTCTTC.

A remark on this clonotype: Possible read error: a much larger clone is one base away. The chain uses TRBV4-2 and TRBJ1-2; TRBD1 might be the D (5 bases). The germline V gene encodes CDR1 LGHNA and CDR2 YNFKEQ. The CDR3 totals 15 residues. CDR3 residues: CTSSQPGSDNYGYTF. The CDR3 DNA reads TGTACCAGCAGCCAACCAGGGTCAGATAACTATGGCTACACCTTC.

This clonotype was recorded a few times. The gene calls are TRBV6-2 or TRBV6-3 and TRBJ2-5; D call uncertain. The CDR3 is made up of 15 amino acids. Trimming took off 0 bases at V and 5 bases at J, with 13 bases between the two ends. Germline CDR1 MNHEY, CDR2 SVGEGT. The CDR3 nucleotides read TGTGCCAGCAGTTACTCGATCTTGGCGAGGGAGACCCAGTACTTC. It translates to CASSYSILARETQYF.

This clonotype was seen more than once but under ten times. The chain links TRBV28 to TRBJ1-1, with D possibly matching TRBD1 (6 bases). Germline CDR1 reads MDHEN; CDR2 reads SYDVKM. Deletions cut 4 bases from V and 1 base from J, with 10 bases between. This CDR3 spans 14 amino acids. The CDR3 is CASSYPGANTEAFF. The CDR3 nucleotides read TGTGCCAGCAGTTATCCGGGGGCGAACACTGAAGCTTTCTTT.

The chain combines TRBV29-1 with TRBJ2-1, with 9 bases identical to TRBD1. The ends lost 8 bases at V and 9 bases at J; junction bases unmatched: 17. Germline lookup yields CDR1 SQVTM and CDR2 ANQGSEA. The CDR3 sequence is 15 residues long. CDR3 sequence: CSSETGTGRESEQFF. The CDR3 DNA sequence: TGCAGCTCCGAAACCGGGACAGGGAGGGAGTCTGAGCAGTTCTTC.

The chain uses TRBV6-1 and TRBJ1-5; possible D gene TRBD1, 6 bases. CDR1 MNHNS and CDR2 SASEGT come from the germline V gene. The CDR3 runs 15 residues. V was clipped by 6 bases and J by 3 bases, with 15 bases between them. CDR3 amino acids: CASRGGHVLNQPQHF. The CDR3 DNA follows: TGTGCCAGCAGGGGGGGACACGTCCTCAATCAGCCCCAGCATTTT.

The chain employs TRBV18 and TRBJ1-1; no definite D call. The CDR3 is 14 amino acids. The ends were cut back, 3 bases at V and 1 base at J, with 9 bases in the middle. Germline CDR1 is KGHSH and CDR2 is LQKENI. In DNA form, the CDR3 reads TGTGCCAGCTCACCTGACGTCTCGAACACTGAAGCTTTCTTT. Residues: CASSPDVSNTEAFF.